Each of the 18 T cell receptor beta chains below was sequenced from the same sample in a study of cytotoxic CD8 clonotypes in ibrutinib-treated CLL. Assay: immunoSEQ multiplex PCR; the TCRdb copy retains only in-frame clones and omits some. This sample carries 250,000 to 350,000 clones, around 76% of them seen once, and the ten largest clones take roughly 6%. The material was PBMCs, obtained at disease progression, from a patient treated with ibrutinib. The receptors come from a human donor with chronic lymphocytic leukemia.

The genes are TRBV9 and TRBJ1-2; no clear D. CDR1 and CDR2 from the germline V gene are SGDLS and YYNGEE. The CDR3 has 14 residues. Trimming left V 0 bases short and J 4 bases short, with 10 bases between. The CDR3, as DNA: TGTGCCAGCAGCGTAGCGGGCCAAGGCTATGGCTACACCTTC. Translated, it gives CASSVAGQGYGYTF.

The gene calls are TRBV28 and TRBJ2-6, with TRBD1 identical over 9 bases. Germline V gene data show CDR1 as MDHEN and CDR2 as SYDVKM. V lost 6 bases, J lost 9 bases, and 3 bases stayed unmatched. The CDR3 is 13 residues long. CDR3 region: CASRDRGFNVLTF. CDR3 nucleotides: TGTGCCAGCAGGGACAGGGGATTCAACGTCCTGACTTTC.

The chain combines TRBV15 with TRBJ1-1; tentatively, D is TRBD1 (5 bases). Trimming cost V 2 bases and J 1 base, with 11 bases left between them. Germline V gives CDR1 LNHNV, CDR2 YYDKDF (reference sequence). This CDR3 is 15 amino acids long. CDR3 region: CATSRLGRQNTEAFF. The CDR3 bases are TGTGCCACCAGCAGACTGGGACGGCAGAACACTGAAGCTTTCTTT.

The chain links TRBV27 to TRBJ1-5, with 9 nucleotides matching TRBD1. The CDR3 is 15 residues long. V dropped 5 bases and J dropped 3; count of bases not matched to a gene: 5. Germline V gene sequence: CDR1 MNHEY, CDR2 SMNVEV (reference sequence). CDR3 sequence: CASSPRDRANQPQHF. Here the CDR3 DNA reads TGTGCCAGCAGTCCACGGGACAGGGCCAATCAGCCCCAGCATTTT.

The chain is built from TRBV6-1 and TRBJ2-3; 8 bases line up with TRBD1. CDR3 length: 16 residues. Germline-derived CDR1 and CDR2 are MNHNS and SASEGT. The junction had 10 bases not matched to a gene; V was cut back by 0 bases and J by 8 bases. CDR3 nucleotides: TGTGCCAGCAGTGAAGCGTTCGGACAGGGTGGTTCTACGCAGTATTTT. It codes for CASSEAFGQGGSTQYF.

This rearrangement joins TRBV28 to TRBJ2-2; 8 bases are shared with TRBD1. With V trimmed by 6 bases and J by 6 bases, 12 bases remained unmatched. Germline V lookup: CDR1 MDHEN, CDR2 SYDVKM. This CDR3 comprises 16 residues. The CDR3 loop is CASSRTGTGFSGELFF. CDR3 bases: TGTGCCAGCAGCCGCACCGGGACAGGATTCTCCGGGGAGCTGTTTTTT.

The V and J genes are TRBV2 and TRBJ1-2; a weak D match, TRBD1 (5 bases). This CDR3 is 13 amino acids long. The V gene lost 0 bases and the J gene lost 7 bases, with 9 bases spanning the gap. Germline CDR1 reads SNHLY; CDR2 reads FYNNEI. The CDR3 nucleotides are TGTGCCAGCAGTGAAGCGGTCGGGGGTGGCTACACCTTC. Translated, it gives CASSEAVGGGYTF.

The chain carries TRBV5-1 and TRBJ2-7; 9 positions agree with TRBD2. V trimming: 0 bases; J trimming: 1 base; junction bases outside the gene matches: 8. Germline CDR1 is SGHRS and CDR2 is YFSETQ. The CDR3 runs to 17 residues. The CDR3 region is CASSLETSGGRSYEQYF. CDR3 nucleotides: TGCGCCAGCAGCTTGGAGACCAGCGGGGGGCGATCCTACGAGCAGTACTTC.

This chain connects TRBV5-6 to TRBJ2-7, with 8 bases fitting TRBD1. The CDR3 covers 14 residues. Germline V gene sequence: CDR1 SGHDT, CDR2 YYEEEE. V was pared by 2 bases and J by 2 bases, with 3 bases of the junction left unmatched. The CDR3 DNA reads as TGTGCCAGCAGCTTACAGGGGGACGCCTACGAGCAGTACTTC. Protein sequence: CASSLQGDAYEQYF. The full variable domain, rest sourced from reference TRBV5-6 and TRBJ2-7, is DAGVTQSPTHLIKTRGQQVTLRCSPKSGHDTVSWYQQALGQGPQFIFQYYEEEERQRGNFPDRFSGHQFPNYSSELNVNALLLGDSALYLCASSLQGDAYEQYFGPGTRLTVT.

The chain couples TRBV28 to TRBJ2-1, with D hard to call. This CDR3 region has 15 residues. The germline gives CDR1 MDHEN, CDR2 SYDVKM. V lost 6 bases and J 8 bases, leaving 20 bases between the germline ends. CDR3: CASSPRDPRGDEQFF. The CDR3 bases are TGTGCCAGCAGCCCCCGCGACCCCAGAGGCGATGAGCAGTTCTTC.

This clone was detected a few times. This chain connects TRBV7-9 to TRBJ2-7, with 7 nucleotides matching TRBD2. This CDR3 spans 14 amino acids. The germline V gene has CDR1 SEHNR and CDR2 FQNEAQ (reference sequence). V lost 5 bases, J lost 2 bases, and 6 bases stayed unmatched. CDR3 in DNA: TGTGCCAGCAGCCTCGGGACTAACACCTACGAGCAGTACTTC. Protein sequence: CASSLGTNTYEQYF.

A remark on this clone: This sample also contains other DNA sequences that code for the same CDR3. This sequence joins TRBV5-1 and TRBJ2-3, with 8 nucleotides matching TRBD1. The J segment lost 1 base and the V segment lost 4 bases, leaving 5 bases of the junction unmatched. The germline CDR1 and CDR2 sequences are SGHRS and YFSETQ. There are 15 residues in the CDR3. The CDR3 protein is CASSPRTGRTDTQYF. The CDR3 DNA is TGCGCCAGCAGCCCCCGGACAGGGCGCACAGATACGCAGTATTTT.

The rearrangement links TRBV7-8 to TRBJ1-5; 7 nucleotides match TRBD1. Germline V CDR1 and CDR2: SGHVS, FQNEAQ. This CDR3 has 19 amino acids. J gave up 5 bases and V 2 bases, and 18 bases lay outside the gene matches. This CDR3 reads CASSLFVGPAGGRHQPQHF. The CDR3 nucleotides are TGTGCCAGCAGCTTATTTGTAGGGCCGGCAGGGGGTCGTCATCAGCCCCAGCATTTT. Using reference TRBV7-8 and TRBJ1-5 for the parts outside the CDR3, the full variable domain is GAGVSQSPRYKVAKRGQDVALRCDPISGHVSLFWYQQALGQGPEFLTYFQNEAQLDKSGLPSDRFFAERPEGSVSTLKIQRTQQEDSAVYLCASSLFVGPAGGRHQPQHFGDGTRLSIL.

V and J are TRBV7-8 and TRBJ1-1, with D uncertain. CDR3 length equals 12 residues. The V gene's germline CDR1 is SGHVS and CDR2 FQNEAQ. Between the trimmed V and J ends, which lost 1 base and 7 bases, there was a span of 7 bases. CDR3 region: CASSLGEVEAFF. In DNA form, the CDR3 reads TGTGCCAGCAGCTTAGGGGAAGTTGAAGCTTTCTTT.

This chain connects TRBV6-1 to TRBJ2-7, with a weak D call TRBD2 (7 bases). This CDR3 has 13 residues. Per germline, CDR1 MNHNS and CDR2 SASEGT. Trimming shortened V by 4 bases and J by 6 bases, and 13 bases separated the two germline ends. CDR3 nucleotide sequence: TGTGCCAGCAGTGGGGCCGGGGGGCTCGAGCAGTACTTC. Amino acids: CASSGAGGLEQYF.

This chain joins TRBV25-1 and TRBJ2-5; TRBD1 might be the D (5 bases). CDR3 length: 14 amino acids. V was pared by 3 bases and J by 1 base, with 9 bases between. CDR1 is MGHDK and CDR2 is SYGVNS in the germline V gene. CDR3 loop: CASSDPQGQETQYF. CDR3 DNA: TGTGCCAGCAGTGATCCCCAGGGCCAAGAGACCCAGTACTTC.

The chain links TRBV5-1 to TRBJ2-7, with 13 bases that match TRBD2. This CDR3 is 17 amino acids long. Germline V gene data show CDR1 as SGHRS and CDR2 as YFSETQ. Trimming removed 3 bases from V and 2 bases from J; junction bases left unmatched: 8. The CDR3 loop reads CASSSGLAGEGTYEQYF. CDR3 sequence (DNA): TGCGCCAGCAGCTCAGGACTAGCGGGAGAGGGAACCTACGAGCAGTACTTC.

This clone was picked up a small number of times. This chain connects TRBV2 to TRBJ1-3; no definite D call. Deletions cut 4 bases from V and 0 bases from J, with 13 bases between. This CDR3 spans 16 amino acids. CDR1 is SNHLY and CDR2 is FYNNEI in the germline V gene. The CDR3 reads CASSAERPISGNTIYF. The CDR3 DNA follows: TGTGCCAGCAGTGCAGAAAGACCCATCTCTGGAAACACCATATATTTT.